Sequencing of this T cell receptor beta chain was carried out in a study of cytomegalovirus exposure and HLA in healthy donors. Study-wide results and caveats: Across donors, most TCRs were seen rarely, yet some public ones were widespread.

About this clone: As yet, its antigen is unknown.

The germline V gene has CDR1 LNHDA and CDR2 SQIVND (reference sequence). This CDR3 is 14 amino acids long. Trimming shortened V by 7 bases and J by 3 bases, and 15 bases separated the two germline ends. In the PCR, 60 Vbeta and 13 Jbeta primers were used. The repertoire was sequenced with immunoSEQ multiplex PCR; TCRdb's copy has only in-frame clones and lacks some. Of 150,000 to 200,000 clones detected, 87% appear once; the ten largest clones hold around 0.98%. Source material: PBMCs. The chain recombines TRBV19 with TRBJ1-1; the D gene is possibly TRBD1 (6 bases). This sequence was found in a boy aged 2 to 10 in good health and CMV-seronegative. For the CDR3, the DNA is TGTGCCAGTATGACACAGGGTTCGGACACTGAAGCTTTCTTT. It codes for CASMTQGSDTEAFF.